This is a list of T cell receptor beta chains from one sample in a study of blood T cell repertoires in COVID-19. Sequencing was performed with immunoSEQ multiplex PCR; in TCRdb, only in-frame clones are kept and a portion is missing. This sample has approximately 65,000 clones, with 65% to 80% found just once. The sample comprised peripheral blood. These receptor sequences come from a man aged 55 to 69 with acute or convalescent COVID-19. Each CDR3 is given with its conserved first and last residue. Each record gives: V gene, clone size, D gene, J gene, CDR3 DNA, CDR3 protein. The D gene is left open where the match is weak. Rows may omit the clone size; those that give it use once, few, many or a size class.

TRBV19	-	TRBD1	TRBJ1-1	TGTGCCAGTAGTCTGTACAGGGGTGGTACGCGAATGGCTGAAGCTTTCTTT	CASSLYRGGTRMAEAFF
TRBV6-5	-	-	TRBJ2-2	TGTGCCAGCAGAAAGGACAGAAGGAACACCGGGGAGCTGTTTTTT	CASRKDRRNTGELFF
TRBV6-6	-	TRBD2	TRBJ2-1	TGTGCCAGCAGCCACCGGGGACCTAGCGGGAGGCTGGAGCAGTTCTTC	CASSHRGPSGRLEQFF
TRBV29-1	-	TRBD2	TRBJ2-3	TGCAGCGTTGAGGGCCTAGCGGGAGGACGATGGGGCACAGATACGCAGTATTTT	CSVEGLAGGRWGTDTQYF
TRBV3-1/TRBV3-2	-	TRBD2	TRBJ2-4	TGTGCCAGCAGCCGGACTAGCGGACAAAACATTCAGTACTTC	CASSRTSGQNIQYF
TRBV28	-	TRBD2	TRBJ2-1	TGTGCCACCGAGCGGGAGGAGGGATACAATGAGCAGTTCTTC	CATEREEGYNEQFF
TRBV24-1	-	-	TRBJ2-5	TGTGCCACCAGCTTCGCAACGGGAGTCCAAGAGACCCAGTACTTC	CATSFATGVQETQYF
TRBV12-3/TRBV12-4	-	-	TRBJ1-2	TGTGCCAGCAGTGCCGGGACTTATGGCTACACCTTC	CASSAGTYGYTF
TRBV18	-	-	TRBJ1-4	TGTGCCAGCTCACCAAGGGAGGGTGAAAAACTGTTTTTT	CASSPREGEKLFF
TRBV7-7	once	-	TRBJ2-7	TGTGCTAGCAGCTTAAGACCCGGAGGGGACGGGCAGTACTTC	CASSLRPGGDGQYF
TRBV7-8	-	TRBD2	TRBJ2-1	TGTGCCAGCAGCTTAGCGTTTAGCGGGAGTGGTAATGAGCAGTTCTTC	CASSLAFSGSGNEQFF
TRBV5-1	-	-	TRBJ2-7	TGCGCCAGCAGCTGGGGAGGCGCCATCTACGAGCAGTACTTC	CASSWGGAIYEQYF
TRBV20-1	-	TRBD2	TRBJ2-3	TGTGGACTAGCGGGCACAGATACGCAGTCTTTT	CGLAGTDTQSF
TRBV28	-	TRBD2	TRBJ2-7	TGTGCCAGCAGTTTCGGGACTACTCTACGAGAGCAGTACTTC	CASSFGTTLREQYF
TRBV9	few	TRBD1	TRBJ2-1	TGTGCCAGCAGCGTAGCTCCGGACAGGGGGCAGAGTGAGCAGTTCTTC	CASSVAPDRGQSEQFF
TRBV6-4	-	-	TRBJ2-2	TGTGCCAGCAGCGGACAGCCGAACACCGGGGAGCTGTTTTTT	CASSGQPNTGELFF
TRBV30	-	TRBD2	TRBJ2-1	TGTGCCTGGAGTGCCATGAGCGGGAGTGCTACCTACAATGAGCAGTTCTTC	CAWSAMSGSATYNEQFF
TRBV5-1	once	TRBD1	TRBJ1-6	TGCGCCAGCAGCCCGGGACAGGGGTCACCCCTCCACTTT	CASSPGQGSPLHF
TRBV4-1	-	-	TRBJ1-2	TGCGCCAGCAGCCAAGCGGGGCGGGGCAGTTCTAACTATGGCTACACCTTC	CASSQAGRGSSNYGYTF
TRBV5-1	-	-	TRBJ2-7	TGCGCCAGCAGCTTACAGGATCGCTACGAGCAGTACTTC	CASSLQDRYEQYF
TRBV12-5	-	TRBD2	TRBJ2-3	TGTGCTAGTTCTGAGGGACTAGCGGGATTAGATACGCAGTATTTT	CASSEGLAGLDTQYF
TRBV7-8	-	-	TRBJ2-2	TGTGCCAGCAGCTTGGAGGAAACCGGGGAGCTGTTTTTT	CASSLEETGELFF
TRBV11-1	-	-	TRBJ2-3	TGTGCCAGCAGCTTCAGCGGGACACGAAGCACAGATACGCAGTATTTT	CASSFSGTRSTDTQYF
TRBV6-5	-	-	TRBJ1-1	TGTGCCAGCAGCCAAGGGGTAAGCACTGAAGCTTTCTTT	CASSQGVSTEAFF
TRBV5-4	once	TRBD1	TRBJ1-1	TGTGCCAGCAGCTCGGGACAGAAGAACACTGAAGCTTTCTTT	CASSSGQKNTEAFF
TRBV4-2	-	-	TRBJ2-6	TGTGCCAGCAGCCAAGAAACGCTCGGAGCGACCTCTGGGGCCAACGTCCTGACTTTC	CASSQETLGATSGANVLTF
TRBV4-2	-	TRBD1	TRBJ1-6	TGTGCCAGCAGCCAAGATCAGGACAGGGGTTCCTATAATTCACCCCTCCACTTT	CASSQDQDRGSYNSPLHF
TRBV6-4	once	-	TRBJ2-3	TGTGCCAGCAGTCTAGACTTCACAGATACGCAGTATTTT	CASSLDFTDTQYF
TRBV5-1	few	-	TRBJ1-1	TGCGCCAGCAGCTCCGCCGCGGCGAACACTGAAGCTTTCTTT	CASSSAAANTEAFF
TRBV5-1	once	-	TRBJ1-1	TGCGCCAGCAGCTTAGGAGGGTGGGACACTGAAGCTTTCTTT	CASSLGGWDTEAFF
TRBV11-2	once	TRBD1	TRBJ2-7	TGTGCCAGCAGCTTAGAAGACAGGGGTAACTCCCACCTCTCCTACGAGCAGTACTTC	CASSLEDRGNSHLSYEQYF
TRBV24-1	once	-	TRBJ2-6	TGTGCCACCAGTGATGGACTGGACTCTGGGGCCAACGTCCTGACTTTC	CATSDGLDSGANVLTF
TRBV7-7	-	-	TRBJ2-5	TGTGCTAGCAGCTTAGGGGGGGGCCTTCAAGAGACCCAGTACTTC	CASSLGGGLQETQYF
TRBV5-5	-	-	TRBJ2-7	TGTGCCAGCAGGACCGGGACTGCCTACGAGCAGTACTTC	CASRTGTAYEQYF
TRBV7-9	-	-	TRBJ2-3	TGTGCCAGCAGCTTCGGTCTAGCTGATAGCACAGATACGCAGTATTTT	CASSFGLADSTDTQYF
TRBV19	-	TRBD2	TRBJ2-1	TGTGCCAGTAGTACTTCTACTAGCGGTTTTTCTAGCTCCTACAATGAGCAGTTCTTC	CASSTSTSGFSSSYNEQFF
TRBV28	-	TRBD2	TRBJ2-7	TGTGCCAGCAGTTTACTAGGACTAGCGGTTCAGCAGTACTTC	CASSLLGLAVQQYF
TRBV4-1	once	TRBD2	TRBJ2-7	TGCGCCAGCAGCCAACCGGGACTAGGACAATACGAGCAGTACTTC	CASSQPGLGQYEQYF
TRBV27	-	TRBD2	TRBJ2-3	TGTGCCAGCAGTTTATTCGCGGGAGGAGGAGGTACGCAGTATTTT	CASSLFAGGGGTQYF
TRBV5-1	-	-	TRBJ2-3	TGCGCCAGCAGCCCGATGGCGGCGGGCACAGATACGCAGTATTTT	CASSPMAAGTDTQYF
TRBV7-6	-	-	TRBJ2-1	TGTGCCAGCAGCTCTGCCCTGGCGAAGGGGCTCATAGATGAGCAGTTCTTC	CASSSALAKGLIDEQFF
TRBV5-1	-	TRBD2	TRBJ2-7	TGCGCCAGCACCGGGGGGGAGTTCAAGGGCGAGCAGTACTTC	CASTGGEFKGEQYF
TRBV3-1/TRBV3-2	-	-	TRBJ2-4	TGTGCCAGCAGCCAAGATATTGACCCCGACTTAGCCAAAAACATTCAGTACTTC	CASSQDIDPDLAKNIQYF
TRBV7-8	-	-	TRBJ1-1	TGTGCCAGCAGCTCTTGGGGACAGAACACTGAAGCTTTCTTT	CASSSWGQNTEAFF
TRBV6-6	few	-	TRBJ1-2	TGTGCCAGCAGCCCTACAGGGACCTATGGCTACACCTTC	CASSPTGTYGYTF
TRBV6-2/TRBV6-3	once	-	TRBJ2-5	TGTGCCAGCAGTGCCCCCTACGAGGACAGCAAGGAGACCCAGTACTTC	CASSAPYEDSKETQYF
TRBV9	-	TRBD1	TRBJ1-2	TGTGCCAGCAGCCCCCGGGACAGCTATGGCTACACCTTC	CASSPRDSYGYTF
TRBV3-1/TRBV3-2	-	TRBD2	TRBJ2-5	TGTGCCAGCAGCCCTGGACTAGCGGGAAGGGAGACCCAGTACTTC	CASSPGLAGRETQYF
TRBV6-5	-	-	TRBJ2-1	TGTGCTAGCAGTTACTCTCGGGGAATGGGCTACAATGAGCAGTTCTTC	CASSYSRGMGYNEQFF
TRBV6-2/TRBV6-3	-	TRBD2	TRBJ2-7	TGTGCCAGCAGTTACCGTCGACTAGCGGGAGGGATCTTGGGCTCCTACGAGCAGTACTTC	CASSYRRLAGGILGSYEQYF
TRBV7-2	-	-	TRBJ1-5	TGTGCCAGCAGCTTAGTGGTCAGTGGCAATCAGCCCCAGCATTTT	CASSLVVSGNQPQHF
TRBV7-2	-	TRBD2	TRBJ2-3	TGTGCCAGCAGCGCCTCGGGGGGGGATACGCAGTATTTT	CASSASGGDTQYF
TRBV3-1/TRBV3-2	-	-	TRBJ2-3	TGTGCCAGCAGCGCCCGGGGAACAGATACGCAGTATTTT	CASSARGTDTQYF
TRBV5-1	-	-	TRBJ2-3	TGCGCCAGCAGCTCTTCTACAGATACGCAGTATTTT	CASSSSTDTQYF
TRBV10-1	-	TRBD2	TRBJ2-1	TGCGCCAGCAGTGTACAGGGACTAGAGGATGAGCAGTTCTTC	CASSVQGLEDEQFF
TRBV14	-	TRBD2	TRBJ2-3	TGTGCCAGCAGCCGTGCGGGAGGGGCTAGCACAGATACGCAGTATTTT	CASSRAGGASTDTQYF
TRBV11-2	-	-	TRBJ2-3	TGTGCCAGCAGCCGCGCGGGCCCAGATACGCAGTATTTT	CASSRAGPDTQYF